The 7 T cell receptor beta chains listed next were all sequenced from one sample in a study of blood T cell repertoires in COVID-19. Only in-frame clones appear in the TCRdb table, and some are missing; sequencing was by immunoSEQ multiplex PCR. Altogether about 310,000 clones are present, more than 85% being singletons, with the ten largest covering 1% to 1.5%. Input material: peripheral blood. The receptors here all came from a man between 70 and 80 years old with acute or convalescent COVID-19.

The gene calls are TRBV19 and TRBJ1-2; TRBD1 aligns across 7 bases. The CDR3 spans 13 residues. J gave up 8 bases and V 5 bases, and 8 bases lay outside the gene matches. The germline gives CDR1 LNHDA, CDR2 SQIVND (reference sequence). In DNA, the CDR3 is TGTGCCAGTAGTTACGACAGGGAGCAAGGCTACACCTTC. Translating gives CASSYDREQGYTF.

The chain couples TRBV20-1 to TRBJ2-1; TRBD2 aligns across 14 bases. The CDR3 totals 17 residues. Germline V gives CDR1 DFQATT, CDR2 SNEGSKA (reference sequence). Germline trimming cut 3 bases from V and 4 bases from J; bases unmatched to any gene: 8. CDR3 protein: CSASAGLAGGSYNEQFF. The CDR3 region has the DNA TGCAGTGCTAGTGCTGGACTAGCGGGGGGATCATACAATGAGCAGTTCTTC.

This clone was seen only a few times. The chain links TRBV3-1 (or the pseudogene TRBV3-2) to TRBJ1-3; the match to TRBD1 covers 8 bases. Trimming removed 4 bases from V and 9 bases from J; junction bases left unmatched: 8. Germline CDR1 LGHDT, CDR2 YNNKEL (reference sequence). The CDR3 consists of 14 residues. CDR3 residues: CASSRQGFERTIYF. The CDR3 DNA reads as TGTGCCAGCAGCCGACAGGGGTTTGAGCGCACCATATATTTT.

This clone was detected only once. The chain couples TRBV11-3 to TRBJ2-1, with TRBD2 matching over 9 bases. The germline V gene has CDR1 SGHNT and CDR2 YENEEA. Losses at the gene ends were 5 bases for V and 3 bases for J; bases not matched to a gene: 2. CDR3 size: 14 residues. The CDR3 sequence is CASSASGDYNEQFF. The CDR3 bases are TGTGCCAGCAGCGCTAGCGGGGACTACAATGAGCAGTTCTTC.

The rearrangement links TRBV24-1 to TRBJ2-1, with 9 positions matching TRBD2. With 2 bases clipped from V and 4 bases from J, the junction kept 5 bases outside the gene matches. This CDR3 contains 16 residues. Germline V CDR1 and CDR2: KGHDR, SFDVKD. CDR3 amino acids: CATSDSSGERYNEQFF. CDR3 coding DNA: TGTGCCACCAGTGATTCTAGCGGGGAAAGATACAATGAGCAGTTCTTC.

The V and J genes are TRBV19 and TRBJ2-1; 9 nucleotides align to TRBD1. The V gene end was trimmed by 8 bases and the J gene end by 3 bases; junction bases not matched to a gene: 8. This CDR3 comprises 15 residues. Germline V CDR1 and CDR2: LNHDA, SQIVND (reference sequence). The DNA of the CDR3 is TGTGCCAGTGCCCCGGGACAGGGTAGCTACAATGAGCAGTTCTTC. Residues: CASAPGQGSYNEQFF. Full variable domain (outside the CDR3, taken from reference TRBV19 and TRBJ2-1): DGGITQSPKYLFRKEGQNVTLSCEQNLNHDAMYWYRQDPGQGLRLIYYSQIVNDFQKGDIAEGYSVSREKKESFPLTVTSAQKNPTAFYLCASAPGQGSYNEQFFGPGTRLTVL.

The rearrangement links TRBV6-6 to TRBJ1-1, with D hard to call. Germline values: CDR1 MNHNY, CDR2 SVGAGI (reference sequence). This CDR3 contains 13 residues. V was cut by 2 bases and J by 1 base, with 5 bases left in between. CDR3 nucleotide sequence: TGTGCCAGCAGTTACGAGGGGAACACTGAAGCTTTCTTT. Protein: CASSYEGNTEAFF.